This is a list of T cell receptor beta chains from one sample in a study of T cell responses to AZD1222 COVID-19 vaccine. Repertoires were generated with immunoSEQ multiplex PCR, while TCRdb's copy carries only in-frame clones and drops some. Of approximately 91,000 clones listed, 85% to 95% are singletons. Here the sequenced sample was peripheral blood, taken 28 days after the second AZD1222 dose. The receptors derive from an adult who received the AZD1222 COVID-19 vaccine. The CDR3 runs from the conserved cysteine through the conserved F or W. The D gene is left open where the match is weak. Clone size is stated in some rows and not others, as once, few, many or a class when expanded.

v_gene	len	abundance	d_gene	j_gene	CDR3nt	CDR3aa
TRBV10-1	15	-	-	TRBJ1-2	TGCGCCAGCGGGACCGCCGGGTCATATAACTATGGCTACACCTTC	CASGTAGSYNYGYTF
TRBV6-5	16	-	TRBD1	TRBJ1-2	TGTGCCAGCAGTTACAGTGTAGGGGGCGCGGGCTATGGCTACACCTTC	CASSYSVGGAGYGYTF
TRBV6-6	15	once	-	TRBJ1-1	TGTGCCAGCAGTTCCCCGGACAGCCCGAACACTGAAGCTTTCTTT	CASSSPDSPNTEAFF
TRBV5-6	12	-	TRBD1	TRBJ1-4	TGTGCCAGCAGAACGACAGGGGGAAAACTGTTTTTT	CASRTTGGKLFF
TRBV9	15	once	-	TRBJ1-4	TGTGCCAGCAGCGTAGGCGGGAGGCTAAATGAAAAACTGTTTTTT	CASSVGGRLNEKLFF
TRBV5-1	15	-	-	TRBJ2-1	TGCGCCAGCAGCTTGGACGTGCTTTCCTACAATGAGCAGTTCTTC	CASSLDVLSYNEQFF
TRBV6-1	15	-	TRBD1	TRBJ2-7	TGTGCCAGCAGTGAGTCCGGGACAGGGGGCTACGAGCAGTACTTC	CASSESGTGGYEQYF
TRBV5-4	14	once	TRBD1	TRBJ2-7	TGTGCCAGCACCCGGACAGGGGGAACCTACGAGCAGTACTTC	CASTRTGGTYEQYF
TRBV4-1	15	-	-	TRBJ1-1	TGCGCCAGCAGCCAATCCGAGCGTTTAGGGACACAAGCTTTCTTT	CASSQSERLGTQAFF
TRBV7-9	13	few	-	TRBJ1-1	TGTGCCAGCAGCCCTACCCTAGCGACTGAAGCTTTCTTT	CASSPTLATEAFF
TRBV18	15	-	TRBD1	TRBJ2-3	TGTGCCAGCTCACAAGACAGGGGTAGCACAGATACGCAGTATTTT	CASSQDRGSTDTQYF
TRBV24-1	16	-	-	TRBJ2-6	TGTGCCACCGAGATAAGGGGAGTTGCCGGGGCCAACGTCCTGACTTTC	CATEIRGVAGANVLTF
TRBV28	14	-	-	TRBJ2-7	TGTGCCAGCAGTTTAGTCGGGGATACCTACGAGCAGTACTTC	CASSLVGDTYEQYF
TRBV9	17	-	TRBD1	TRBJ2-2	TGTGCCAGCAGCCCGCGAGGCGGGACAGGGGGCCCCGGGGAGCTGTTTTTT	CASSPRGGTGGPGELFF
TRBV28	13	-	-	TRBJ2-5	TGTGCCAGCACCCCGGAGGGGTGGGAGACCCAGTACTTC	CASTPEGWETQYF
TRBV6-1	16	once	-	TRBJ2-2	TGTGCCAGCAGTGAAGTGAGGATGGGCCTTGGGGGGGAGCTGTTTTTT	CASSEVRMGLGGELFF
TRBV6-5	15	-	-	TRBJ1-3	TGTGCCAGCAGACCTGACAGCTTCTCTGGAAACACCATATATTTT	CASRPDSFSGNTIYF
TRBV6-4	15	-	TRBD2	TRBJ2-3	TGTGCCAGCAGCGTGGGACTAGCGGGACCAGATACGCAGTATTTT	CASSVGLAGPDTQYF
TRBV2	17	-	-	TRBJ1-1	TGTGCCAGCAGCCCTCGGGCCCCCGAGGGCCGAGTTGCTGAAGCTTTCTTT	CASSPRAPEGRVAEAFF
TRBV30	14	-	TRBD2	TRBJ2-7	TGTGCCTGGAGCAGACAGCGGGAGAGTTACGAGCAGTACTTC	CAWSRQRESYEQYF
TRBV12-3/TRBV12-4	13	-	-	TRBJ1-2	TGTGCCAGCAGTTTAGGAAAGATCTATGGCTACACCTTC	CASSLGKIYGYTF
TRBV11-2	13	-	-	TRBJ1-3	TGTGCCAGCAGACGCCTCGCTGGAAACACCATATATTTT	CASRRLAGNTIYF
TRBV5-4	14	-	TRBD1	TRBJ1-2	TGTGCCAGCAGCTACGGACAGGGAAACTATGGCTACACCTTC	CASSYGQGNYGYTF
TRBV3-1/TRBV3-2	17	-	-	TRBJ1-5	TGTGCCAGCAGCCAAGAAGTGTCGGCGGTCAGCAATCAGCCCCAGCATTTT	CASSQEVSAVSNQPQHF
TRBV11-3	15	-	-	TRBJ2-3	TGTGCCAGCAGCTTAGATTTTGCGGGGACAGATACGCAGTATTTT	CASSLDFAGTDTQYF
TRBV7-6	15	-	TRBD1	TRBJ1-5	TGTGCCAGCAGCCTCAGGACAGGGATGGATCAGCCCCAGCATTTT	CASSLRTGMDQPQHF
TRBV10-2	11	-	-	TRBJ2-3	TGCGCCACCACCCTATCTGATACGCAGTATTTT	CATTLSDTQYF